The entry that follows covers one T cell receptor beta chain sequence. What it recognizes is unknown. There are 16 residues in the CDR3. V gave up 9 bases and J gave up 2 bases, with 23 bases separating them. In germline, CDR1 is SNHLY, CDR2 FYNNEI. The authors sequenced patients whose flow cytometry had shown CD8+CD57+ cell expansion. Each patient carried a diagnosis of severe acquired aplastic anemia. This sample stems from a study of CD8+CD57+ T cells in acquired aplastic anemia. Study-level findings and limits: Between patients and controls, about 30 CD8+ CDR3 sequences were found in common. Levels of CD8+ Simpson's diversity were not significantly distinct in patients versus controls.

Profiles of TCR beta VDJ and CDR3 were generated from a genomic DNA template. Each CDR3 protein is one row after TCRdb ran MiXCR on the reads. The sample has 100,000 to 150,000 distinct CDR3 sequences, approximately 36% seen once. This clonotype was sampled from a human donor with aplastic anemia. The specimen was sorted CD4+, CD8+, or CD8+CD57+ T cells (not recorded which) from PBMCs. V gene TRBV2 combines with J gene TRBJ2-7; possibly TRBD1 for D (5 bases). CDR3 coding DNA: TGTGCCAGGGGCGTTGGAGCCGGACATACCCCCTACGAGCAGTACTTC. Its translation: CARGVGAGHTPYEQYF. Using reference TRBV2 and TRBJ2-7 for the parts outside the CDR3, the full variable domain is EPEVTQTPSHQVTQMGQEVILRCVPISNHLYFYWYRQILGQKVEFLVSFYNNEISEKSEIFDDQFSVERPDGSNFTLKIRSTKLEDSAMYFCARGVGAGHTPYEQYFGPGTRLTVT.